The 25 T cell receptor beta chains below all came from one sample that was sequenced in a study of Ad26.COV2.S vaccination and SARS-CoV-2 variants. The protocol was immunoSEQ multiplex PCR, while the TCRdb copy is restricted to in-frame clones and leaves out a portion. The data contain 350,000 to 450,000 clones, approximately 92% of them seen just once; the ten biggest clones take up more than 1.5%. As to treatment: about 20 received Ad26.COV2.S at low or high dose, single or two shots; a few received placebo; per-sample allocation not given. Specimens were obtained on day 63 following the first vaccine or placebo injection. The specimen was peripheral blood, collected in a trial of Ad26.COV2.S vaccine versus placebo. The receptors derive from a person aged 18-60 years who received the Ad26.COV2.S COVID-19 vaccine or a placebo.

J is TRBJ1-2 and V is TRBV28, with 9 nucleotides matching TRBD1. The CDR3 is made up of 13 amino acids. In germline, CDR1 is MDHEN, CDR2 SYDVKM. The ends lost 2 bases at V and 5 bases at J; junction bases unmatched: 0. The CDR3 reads CASSLGTGYGYTF. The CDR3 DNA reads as TGTGCCAGCAGTTTAGGGACAGGGTATGGCTACACCTTC.

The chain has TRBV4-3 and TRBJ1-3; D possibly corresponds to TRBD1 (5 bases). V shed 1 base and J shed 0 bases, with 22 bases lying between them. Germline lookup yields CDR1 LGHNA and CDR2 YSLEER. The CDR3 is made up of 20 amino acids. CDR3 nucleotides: TGCGCCAGCAGCCAAGGGGGGACGAGGAGCGGGGGATTCTCTGGAAACACCATATATTTT. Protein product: CASSQGGTRSGGFSGNTIYF.

The CDR3 loop is CASSRPGTVGEQFF. CDR3 coding DNA: TGTGCCAGCAGTCGTCCCGGGACAGTAGGCGAGCAGTTCTTC. The chain combines TRBV2 with TRBJ2-1, with TRBD1 matching 7 bases. CDR1 SNHLY and CDR2 FYNNEI come from the germline V gene. The junction had 11 bases not matched to a gene; V was cut back by 5 bases and J by 10 bases. The CDR3 runs 14 residues.

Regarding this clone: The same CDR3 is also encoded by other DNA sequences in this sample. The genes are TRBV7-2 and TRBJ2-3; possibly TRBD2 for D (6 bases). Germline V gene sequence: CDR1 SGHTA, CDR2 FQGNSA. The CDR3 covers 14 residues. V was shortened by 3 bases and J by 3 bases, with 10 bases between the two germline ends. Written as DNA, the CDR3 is TGTGCCAGCAGCTTCGGGGGTTCTACAGATACGCAGTATTTT. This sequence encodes CASSFGGSTDTQYF.

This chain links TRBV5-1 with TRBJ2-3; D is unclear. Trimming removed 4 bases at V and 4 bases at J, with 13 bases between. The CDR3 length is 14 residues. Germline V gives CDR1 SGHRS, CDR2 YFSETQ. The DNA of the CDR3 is TGCGCCAGCAGCGTAAAAGCAGGAGCAGATACGCAGTATTTT. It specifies CASSVKAGADTQYF.

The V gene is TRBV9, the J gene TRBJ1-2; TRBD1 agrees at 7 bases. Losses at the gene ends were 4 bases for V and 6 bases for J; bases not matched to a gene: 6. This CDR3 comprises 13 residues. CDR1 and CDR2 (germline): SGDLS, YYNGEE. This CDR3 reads CASSPGQPNGYTF. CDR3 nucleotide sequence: TGTGCCAGCAGCCCGGGACAGCCAAATGGCTACACCTTC.

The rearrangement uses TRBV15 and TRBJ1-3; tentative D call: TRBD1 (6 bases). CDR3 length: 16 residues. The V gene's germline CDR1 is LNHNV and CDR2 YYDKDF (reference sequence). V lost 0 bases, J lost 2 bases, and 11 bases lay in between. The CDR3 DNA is TGTGCCACCAGCAGAGAGATAGGGGGGACTGGAAACACCATATATTTT. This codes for CATSREIGGTGNTIYF.

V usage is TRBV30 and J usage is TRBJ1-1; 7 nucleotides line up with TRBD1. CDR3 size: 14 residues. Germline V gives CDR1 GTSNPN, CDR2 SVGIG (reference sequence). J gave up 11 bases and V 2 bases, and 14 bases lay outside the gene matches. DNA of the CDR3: TGTGCCTGGAGTCGCCTCCGACAGGGTCTTGGGGCTTTCTTT. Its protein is CAWSRLRQGLGAFF. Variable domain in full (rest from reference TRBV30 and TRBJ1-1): SQTIHQWPATLVQPVGSPLSLECTVEGTSNPNLYWYRQAAGRGLQLLFYSVGIGQISSEVPQNLSASRPQDRQFILSSKKLLLSDSGFYLCAWSRLRQGLGAFFGQGTRLTVV.

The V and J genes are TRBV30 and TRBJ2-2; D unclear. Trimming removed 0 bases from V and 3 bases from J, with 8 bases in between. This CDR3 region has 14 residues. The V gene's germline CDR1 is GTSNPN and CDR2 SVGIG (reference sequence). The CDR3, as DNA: TGTGCCTGGAGTGTAAACGCCTACACCGGGGAGCTGTTTTTT. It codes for CAWSVNAYTGELFF. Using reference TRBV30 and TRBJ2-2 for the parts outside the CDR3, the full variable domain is SQTIHQWPATLVQPVGSPLSLECTVEGTSNPNLYWYRQAAGRGLQLLFYSVGIGQISSEVPQNLSASRPQDRQFILSSKKLLLSDSGFYLCAWSVNAYTGELFFGEGSRLTVL.

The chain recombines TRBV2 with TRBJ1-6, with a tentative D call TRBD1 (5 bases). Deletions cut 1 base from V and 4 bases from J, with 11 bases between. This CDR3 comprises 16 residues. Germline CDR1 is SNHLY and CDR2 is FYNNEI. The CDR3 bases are TGTGCCAGCAGTGAAGAGGGGACTGCTTATAATTCACCCCTCCACTTT. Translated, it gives CASSEEGTAYNSPLHF. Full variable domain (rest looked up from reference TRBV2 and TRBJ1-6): EPEVTQTPSHQVTQMGQEVILRCVPISNHLYFYWYRQILGQKVEFLVSFYNNEISEKSEIFDDQFSVERPDGSNFTLKIRSTKLEDSAMYFCASSEEGTAYNSPLHFGNGTRLTVT.

The CDR3 nucleotides are TGCGCCAGCAGCCAGGGCCCCCTTCCTAGGCCTGGGGGGGACACTGAAGCTTTCTTT. It specifies CASSQGPLPRPGGDTEAFF. This rearrangement joins TRBV4-1 to TRBJ1-1; tentatively, D is TRBD1 (5 bases). V lost 3 bases to trimming and J lost 3 bases, with 26 bases between them. The germline V gene encodes CDR1 MGHRA and CDR2 YSYEKL. The CDR3 totals 19 residues.

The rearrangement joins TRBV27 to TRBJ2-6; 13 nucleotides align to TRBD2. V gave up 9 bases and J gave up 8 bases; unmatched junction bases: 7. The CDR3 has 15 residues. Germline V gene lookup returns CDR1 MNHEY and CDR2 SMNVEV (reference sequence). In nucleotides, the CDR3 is TGTGCCAGTGGGACACTAGCGGGGGGGCCCAACGTCCTGACTTTC. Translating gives CASGTLAGGPNVLTF.

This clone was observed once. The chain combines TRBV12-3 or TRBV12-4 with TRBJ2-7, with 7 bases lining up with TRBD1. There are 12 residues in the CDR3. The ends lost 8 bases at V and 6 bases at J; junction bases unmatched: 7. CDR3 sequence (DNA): TGTGCCAGCGGCTCCTACAGGGGCGAGCAGTACTTC. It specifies CASGSYRGEQYF.

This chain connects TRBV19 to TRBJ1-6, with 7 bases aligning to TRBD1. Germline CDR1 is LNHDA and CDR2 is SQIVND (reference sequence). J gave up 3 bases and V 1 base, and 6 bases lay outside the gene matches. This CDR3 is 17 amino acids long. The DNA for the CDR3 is TGTGCCAGTAGTATAGTGGGACAGCCGAACTATAATTCACCCCTCCACTTT. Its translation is CASSIVGQPNYNSPLHF.

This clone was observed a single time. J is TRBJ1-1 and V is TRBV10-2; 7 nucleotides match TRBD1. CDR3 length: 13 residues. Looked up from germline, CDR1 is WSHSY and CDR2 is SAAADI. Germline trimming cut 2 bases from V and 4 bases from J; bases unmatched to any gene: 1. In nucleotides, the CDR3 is TGCGCCAGCAGTGAGGACAGGGTCACTGAAGCTTTCTTT. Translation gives CASSEDRVTEAFF.

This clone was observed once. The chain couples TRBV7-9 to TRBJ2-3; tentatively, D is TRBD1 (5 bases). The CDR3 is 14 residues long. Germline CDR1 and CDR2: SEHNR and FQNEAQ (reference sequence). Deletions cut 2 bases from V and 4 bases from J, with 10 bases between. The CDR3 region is CASSLQGVADTQYF. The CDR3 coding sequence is TGTGCCAGCAGCTTACAGGGCGTCGCAGATACGCAGTATTTT.

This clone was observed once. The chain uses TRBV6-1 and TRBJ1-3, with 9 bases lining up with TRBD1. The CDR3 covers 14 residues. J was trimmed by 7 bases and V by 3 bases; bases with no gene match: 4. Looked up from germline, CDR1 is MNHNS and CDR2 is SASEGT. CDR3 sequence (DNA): TGTGCCAGCAGTGACATCGGGACAGGGAACACCATATATTTT. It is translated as CASSDIGTGNTIYF.

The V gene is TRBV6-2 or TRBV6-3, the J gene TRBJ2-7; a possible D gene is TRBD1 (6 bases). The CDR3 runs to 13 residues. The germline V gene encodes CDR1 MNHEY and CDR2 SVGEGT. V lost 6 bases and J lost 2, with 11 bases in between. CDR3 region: CASSQQGTYEQYF. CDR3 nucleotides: TGTGCCAGCAGCCAACAGGGAACCTACGAGCAGTACTTC.

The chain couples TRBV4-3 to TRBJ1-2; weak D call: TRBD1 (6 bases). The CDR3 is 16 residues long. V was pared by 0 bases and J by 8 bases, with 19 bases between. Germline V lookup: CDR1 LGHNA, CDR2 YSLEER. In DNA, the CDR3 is TGCGCCAGCAGCCAAGACCGACAGGCGGCGACGGCCGGCTACACCTTC. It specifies CASSQDRQAATAGYTF.

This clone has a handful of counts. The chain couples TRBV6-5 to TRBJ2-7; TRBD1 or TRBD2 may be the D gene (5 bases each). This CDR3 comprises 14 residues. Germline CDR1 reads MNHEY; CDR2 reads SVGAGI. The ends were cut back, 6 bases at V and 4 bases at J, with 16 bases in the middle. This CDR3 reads CASRGDGTLYEQYF. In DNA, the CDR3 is TGTGCCAGCAGGGGGGACGGAACATTGTACGAGCAGTACTTC.

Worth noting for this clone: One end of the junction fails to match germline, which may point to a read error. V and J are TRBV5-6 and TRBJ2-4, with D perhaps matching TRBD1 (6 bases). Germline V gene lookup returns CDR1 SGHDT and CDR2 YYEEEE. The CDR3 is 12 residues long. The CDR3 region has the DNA TGTGCCAGCAGCTCCGGGGACACCAACGTTATCTTC. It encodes CASSSGDTNVIF.

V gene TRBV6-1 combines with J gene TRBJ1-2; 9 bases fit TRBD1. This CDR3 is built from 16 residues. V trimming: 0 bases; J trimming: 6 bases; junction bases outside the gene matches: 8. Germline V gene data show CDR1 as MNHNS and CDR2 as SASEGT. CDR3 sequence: CASSEAPAGTGHGYTF. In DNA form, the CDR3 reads TGTGCCAGCAGTGAAGCACCCGCCGGGACAGGGCATGGCTACACCTTC.

The CDR3 DNA is TGTGCCAGCAGCTTGCTAGCGGCAGATACGCAGTATTTT. Its protein product is CASSLLAADTQYF. The rearrangement links TRBV7-2 to TRBJ2-3; 7 bases are a match to TRBD2. The CDR3 totals 13 residues. Unmatched junction bases numbered 1, after V lost 3 bases and J lost 4 bases. Germline lookup yields CDR1 SGHTA and CDR2 FQGNSA. Drawing the rest from reference TRBV7-2 and TRBJ2-3, the complete variable domain is GAGVSQSPSNKVTEKGKDVELRCDPISGHTALYWYRQSLGQGLEFLIYFQGNSAPDKSGLPSDRFSAERTGGSVSTLTIQRTQQEDSAVYLCASSLLAADTQYFGPGTRLTVL.

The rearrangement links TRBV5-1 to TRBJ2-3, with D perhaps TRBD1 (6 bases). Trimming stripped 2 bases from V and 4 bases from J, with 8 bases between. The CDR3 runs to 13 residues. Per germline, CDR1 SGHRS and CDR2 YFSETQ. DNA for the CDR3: TGCGCCAGCAGCTTACAGGGTCCAGATACGCAGTATTTT. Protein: CASSLQGPDTQYF.

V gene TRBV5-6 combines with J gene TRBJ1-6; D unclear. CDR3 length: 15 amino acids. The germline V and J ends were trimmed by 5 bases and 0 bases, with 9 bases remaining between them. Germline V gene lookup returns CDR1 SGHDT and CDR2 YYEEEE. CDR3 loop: CASREEGSYNSPLHF. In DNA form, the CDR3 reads TGTGCCAGCAGGGAAGAAGGCTCCTATAATTCACCCCTCCACTTT.